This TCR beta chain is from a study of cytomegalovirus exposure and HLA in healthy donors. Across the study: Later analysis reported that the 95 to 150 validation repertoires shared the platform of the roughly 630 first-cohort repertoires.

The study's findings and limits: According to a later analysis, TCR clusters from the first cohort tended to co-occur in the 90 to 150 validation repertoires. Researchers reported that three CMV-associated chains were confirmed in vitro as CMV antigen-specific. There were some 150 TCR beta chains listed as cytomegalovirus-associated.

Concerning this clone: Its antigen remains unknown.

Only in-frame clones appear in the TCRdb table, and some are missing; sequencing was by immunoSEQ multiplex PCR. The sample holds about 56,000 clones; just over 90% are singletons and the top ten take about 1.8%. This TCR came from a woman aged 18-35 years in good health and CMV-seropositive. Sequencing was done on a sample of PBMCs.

For the CDR3, the DNA is TGTGCCAGCACTTTCGGGGTGAACACTGAAGCTTTCTTT. It translates to CASTFGVNTEAFF. This chain joins TRBV6-6 and TRBJ1-1; no reliable D call. The CDR3 extends over 13 amino acids. V was cut by 7 bases and J by 0 bases, with 9 bases left in between. Germline values: CDR1 MNHNY, CDR2 SVGAGI (reference sequence).